This T cell receptor (beta chain) was documented in a study of T-cell memory formation after mild COVID-19 (dated by TCRdb to the early 2020s). For the wider study: TCR sequence clusters from the two donors were found to be largely donor specific. The cohort comprised two young, previously healthy adult volunteers, one female and one male. T-cell clones expanding and contracting after mild COVID-19 in two donors were tracked by longitudinal TCRalpha and TCRbeta repertoire sequencing. What the study reported, not specific to this receptor: Contracting CD4+ clones were located mainly in the CM and EM memory subsets, whereas CD8+ clones were found to be enriched in EMRA. From day 15 to 85, contracting clones showed balanced CD4/CD8 phenotypes, whereas a second wave of clones that expanded from day 15 to 37 leaned towards CD4+. The detection of some responding clones in pre-infection memory suggests that pre-existing cross-reactive memory T cells joined the SARS-CoV-2 response. Whether the second-wave clones peaking on day 37 were SARS-CoV-2 specific was not confirmed. The study included only a couple of mild cases, and larger cohorts that include severe cases with pre-infection samples were judged to be necessary.

With regard to this clonotype: The clone's antigen remains unknown. No base quality information exists; no much larger clone differs at one position.

Sequenced using an Illumina NovaSeq 6000. Using 5'RACE with constant-segment primers, TCRalpha and TCRbeta cDNA libraries were constructed, with sample barcodes and unique molecular identifiers added in the process. Trizol reagent was used to extract RNA from every sample. Library amplification was performed in two PCR steps, and a second sample barcode and Illumina TruSeq adapters were introduced in the second step. The libraries were sequenced on an Illumina NovaSeq using 2 x 150 bp paired-end reads. The study's own analysis went as follows. The reads were demultiplexed and collapsed into UMI-guided consensus sequences using migec v1.2.7. Using mixcr v2.1.11, UMI consensuses were aligned to TRA and TRB V and J templates and then assembled into clonotypes. A clonotype was counted as expanded or contracted only if both edgeR and NoisET called the change significant, with noise models trained on biological replicates. For edgeR calls, the thresholds were a false discovery rate-adjusted p below 0.01 and a log2 fold-change of 1. As an exploratory analysis of dynamics, max-normalized trajectories of the 1000 most abundant clonotypes were examined with PCA combined with hierarchical clustering. Separately sequenced CD4+ and CD8+ repertoires were used to assign the CD4 or CD8 phenotype of responding clones. In TCRdb, the public reads were trimmed at Q25 with fastp and aligned with MiXCR, with productive beta chains retained. Records with the same CDR3 protein are collapsed into one entry carrying the most frequent genes and DNA. TCRdb's processing, not the study's, gives the V and J calls here. This sample holds 400,000 or so distinct CDR3 sequences; about 21% were observed only once. The biggest ten clones account for around an eighth of the sample.

V is shortened by 6 bases, J by 3 bases, and the region joining them spans 5 bases. The germline V gene (reference sequence) specifies MNHEY as CDR1 and SMNVEV as CDR2. The CDR3 numbers 11 residues from cysteine through phenylalanine. The retained sequence is limited to the CDR3, 33 bases, with the frame set at the first base. Ficoll-Paque density gradient centrifugation was used to isolate PBMCs. Sequencing was performed on PBMCs or a T cell subset sorted from them (not recorded which). The TCR sequence derives from an adult woman who had mild COVID-19 (a few samples of this study predate the infection). The sample titles of this study are shuffled in the database, so cell type and time point are left out; the donor was told from shared clones. The chain was built from TRBV27 and TRBJ1-2; confidence is insufficient to name the D gene. The CDR3 in this case is CASRSDYGYTF. The DNA sequence is given as TGTGCCAGCAGATCAGACTATGGCTACACCTTC.